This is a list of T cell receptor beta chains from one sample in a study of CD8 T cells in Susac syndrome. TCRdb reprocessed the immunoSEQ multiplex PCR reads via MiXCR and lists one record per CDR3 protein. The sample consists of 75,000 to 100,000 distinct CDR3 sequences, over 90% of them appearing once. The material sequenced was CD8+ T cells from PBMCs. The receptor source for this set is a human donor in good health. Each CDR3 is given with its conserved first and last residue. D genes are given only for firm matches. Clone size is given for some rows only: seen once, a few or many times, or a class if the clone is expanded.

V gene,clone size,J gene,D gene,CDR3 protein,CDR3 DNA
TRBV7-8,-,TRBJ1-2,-,CASSLGQGKSGYTF,TGTGCCAGCAGCTTAGGCCAGGGGAAGAGTGGCTACACCTTC
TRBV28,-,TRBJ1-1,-,CASYRGGNTEAFF,TGTGCCAGCTACAGAGGGGGGAACACTGAAGCTTTCTTT
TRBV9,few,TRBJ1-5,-,CASSDRGNQPQHF,TGTGCCAGCAGCGATAGGGGGAATCAGCCCCAGCATTTT
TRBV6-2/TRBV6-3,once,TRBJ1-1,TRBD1,CASSYPKDRGGNTEAFF,TGTGCCAGCAGTTACCCCAAAGACAGGGGCGGTAACACTGAAGCTTTCTTT
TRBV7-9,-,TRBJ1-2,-,CASSLKDGTVYGYTF,TGTGCCAGCAGCTTAAAGGACGGAACTGTCTATGGCTACACCTTC
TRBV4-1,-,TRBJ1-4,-,CASSQSGLNEKLFF,TGCGCCAGCAGCCAGTCGGGGCTTAATGAAAAACTGTTTTTT
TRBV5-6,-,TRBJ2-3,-,CASGLVGDTQYF,TGTGCCAGCGGGCTCGTTGGGGATACGCAGTATTTT
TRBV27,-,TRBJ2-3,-,CASSFDIPSGDTQYF,TGTGCCAGCAGTTTTGACATCCCCTCGGGAGATACGCAGTATTTT
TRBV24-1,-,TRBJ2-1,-,CATSDLETDVEQFF,TGTGCCACCAGTGATTTGGAAACCGACGTGGAGCAGTTCTTC
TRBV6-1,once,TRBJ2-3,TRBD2,CASTRLAGGPGVGDTQYF,TGTGCCAGCACCCGACTAGCGGGAGGGCCGGGGGTCGGAGATACGCAGTATTTT
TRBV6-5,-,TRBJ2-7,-,CASSYSRTYEQYF,TGTGCCAGCAGTTACTCCAGAACCTACGAGCAGTACTTC
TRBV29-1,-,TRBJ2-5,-,CSAGRAGGRETQYF,TGCAGCGCCGGGAGGGCAGGGGGCCGGGAGACCCAGTACTTC
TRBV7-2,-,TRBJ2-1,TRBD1,CASSRTGASYNEQFF,TGTGCCAGCAGTCGGACAGGGGCATCCTACAATGAGCAGTTCTTC
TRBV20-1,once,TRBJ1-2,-,CSASRSGNGYTF,TGCAGTGCTAGTCGAAGCGGGAATGGCTACACCTTC
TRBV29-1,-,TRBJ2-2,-,CSAQTENTGELFF,TGCAGCGCCCAGACAGAGAACACCGGGGAGCTGTTTTTT
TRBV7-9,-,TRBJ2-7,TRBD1,CASWDREGAYEQYF,TGTGCCAGCTGGGACAGGGAGGGTGCCTACGAGCAGTACTTC
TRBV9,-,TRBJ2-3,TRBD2,CASSPGTLAGGQGDTQYF,TGTGCCAGCAGCCCCGGGACATTAGCGGGGGGGCAGGGAGATACGCAGTATTTT
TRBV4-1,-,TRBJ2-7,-,CASSQGDGYEQYF,TGCGCCAGCAGCCAAGGGGACGGCTACGAGCAGTACTTC
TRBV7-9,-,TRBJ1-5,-,CASSLAFRGRVDQPQHF,TGTGCCAGCAGCTTGGCTTTCCGGGGAAGGGTTGATCAGCCCCAGCATTTT
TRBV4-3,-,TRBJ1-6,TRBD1,CASSQDLGTGNSPLHF,TGCGCCAGCAGCCAAGATTTGGGGACAGGGAATTCACCCCTCCACTTT
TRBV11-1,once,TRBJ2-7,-,CASSPTVEFGSYEQYF,TGTGCCAGCAGCCCCACTGTGGAATTTGGCTCCTACGAGCAGTACTTC
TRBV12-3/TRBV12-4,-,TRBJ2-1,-,CASGVASAYNEQFF,TGTGCCAGCGGGGTGGCTAGCGCCTACAATGAGCAGTTCTTC
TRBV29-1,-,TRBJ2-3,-,CSHHEGPSTDTQYF,TGCAGCCACCATGAGGGCCCCAGCACAGATACGCAGTATTTT
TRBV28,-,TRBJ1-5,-,CASSFLLGGNQPQHF,TGTGCCAGCAGTTTTTTGCTGGGGGGTAATCAGCCCCAGCATTTT
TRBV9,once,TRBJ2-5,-,CASSARDNQETQYF,TGTGCCAGCAGCGCCCGGGACAACCAAGAGACCCAGTACTTC
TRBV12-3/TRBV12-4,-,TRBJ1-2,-,CASSLTGRDYTF,TGTGCCAGCAGTTTAACAGGGAGGGACTACACCTTC
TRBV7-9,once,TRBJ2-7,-,CASSAQAYEQYF,TGTGCCAGCAGCGCTCAAGCCTACGAGCAGTACTTC
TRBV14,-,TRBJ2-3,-,CASSQRGRAGDTQYF,TGTGCCAGCAGCCAAAGAGGCAGGGCGGGGGATACGCAGTATTTT
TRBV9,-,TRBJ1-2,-,CASSVATDYGYTF,TGTGCCAGCAGCGTAGCGACGGACTATGGCTACACCTTC
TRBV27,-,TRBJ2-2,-,CASANTGELFF,TGTGCCAGCGCGAACACCGGGGAGCTGTTTTTT
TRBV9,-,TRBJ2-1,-,CASSAPGGRVGSYNEQFF,TGTGCCAGCAGCGCCCCGGGGGGCAGGGTCGGCTCCTACAATGAGCAGTTCTTC
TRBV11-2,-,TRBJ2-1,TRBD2,CASRRAGTSAYNEQFF,TGTGCCAGCAGAAGGGCCGGGACTAGCGCATACAATGAGCAGTTCTTC
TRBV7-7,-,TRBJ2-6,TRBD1,CASSPGTGRGANVLTF,TGTGCTAGCAGCCCCGGGACAGGTCGTGGGGCCAACGTCCTGACTTTC
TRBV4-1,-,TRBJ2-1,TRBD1,CASSQVDRVYNEQFF,TGCGCCAGCAGCCAAGTAGACAGGGTCTACAATGAGCAGTTCTTC
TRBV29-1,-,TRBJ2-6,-,CSVGPGRSSGANVLTF,TGCAGCGTTGGTCCGGGACGTAGCTCTGGGGCCAACGTCCTGACTTTC
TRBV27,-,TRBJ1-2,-,CASSLYEGRDYTF,TGTGCCAGCAGTTTATACGAAGGGAGGGACTACACCTTC
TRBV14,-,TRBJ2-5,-,CASSQDKLGGETQYF,TGTGCCAGCAGCCAAGATAAACTAGGGGGAGAGACCCAGTACTTC
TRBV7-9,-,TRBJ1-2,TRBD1,CASSSPDRAYTF,TGTGCCAGCAGCTCCCCCGACAGGGCCTACACCTTC
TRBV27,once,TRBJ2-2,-,CASSFQPGELFF,TGTGCCAGCAGTTTTCAACCCGGGGAGCTGTTTTTT
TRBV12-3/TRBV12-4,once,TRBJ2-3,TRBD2,CASSLTVAGLRTDTQYF,TGTGCCAGCAGCCTTACAGTTGCGGGACTACGCACAGATACGCAGTATTTT
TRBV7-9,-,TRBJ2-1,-,CASSLEESSYNEQFF,TGTGCCAGCAGCTTAGAAGAGAGCTCCTACAATGAGCAGTTCTTC
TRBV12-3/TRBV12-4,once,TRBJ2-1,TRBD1,CASSSRDSPYSEQFF,TGTGCCAGCAGTTCCCGGGACAGCCCCTACAGTGAGCAGTTCTTC
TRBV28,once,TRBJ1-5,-,CASSFSRERTQPQHF,TGTGCCAGCAGTTTCTCCAGGGAGAGGACTCAGCCCCAGCATTTT
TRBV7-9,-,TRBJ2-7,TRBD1,CASSLGTGTSYEQYF,TGTGCCAGCAGCTTAGGGACAGGAACTTCCTACGAGCAGTACTTC
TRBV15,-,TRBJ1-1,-,CATSRPTDLNTEAFF,TGTGCCACCAGCAGACCAACAGACTTGAACACTGAAGCTTTCTTT
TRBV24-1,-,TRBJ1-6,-,CATSDRTGTGNSPLHF,TGTGCCACCAGTGATCGGACCGGGACCGGTAATTCACCCCTCCACTTT
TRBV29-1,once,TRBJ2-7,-,CSVRIRDVSYEQYF,TGCAGCGTGCGAATCCGGGACGTTTCCTACGAGCAGTACTTC
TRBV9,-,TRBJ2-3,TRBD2,CASSARLASSTDTQYF,TGTGCCAGCAGCGCAAGACTAGCCTCTAGCACAGATACGCAGTATTTT
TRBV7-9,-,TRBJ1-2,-,CASSFGEVYGYTF,TGTGCCAGCAGCTTTGGAGAGGTCTATGGCTACACCTTC
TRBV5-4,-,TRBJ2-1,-,CASSLGPTYNEQFF,TGTGCCAGCAGCTTGGGACCAACCTACAATGAGCAGTTCTTC
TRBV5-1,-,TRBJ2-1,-,CASSINQVGEQFF,TGCGCCAGCAGCATTAACCAGGTGGGTGAGCAGTTCTTC
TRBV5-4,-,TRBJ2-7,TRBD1,CASRHTGDVSSYEQYF,TGTGCCAGCAGACATACAGGGGATGTAAGCTCCTACGAGCAGTACTTC
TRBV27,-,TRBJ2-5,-,CASSLSGVKSWETQYF,TGTGCCAGCAGTTTATCGGGGGTGAAAAGTTGGGAGACCCAGTACTTC
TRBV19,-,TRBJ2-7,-,CASRTALDSDHEQYF,TGTGCCAGTAGGACGGCCTTAGACAGTGACCACGAGCAGTACTTC
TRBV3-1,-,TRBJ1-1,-,CASSQDQGGQLETEAFF,TGTGCCAGCAGCCAAGATCAAGGTGGACAGTTGGAAACTGAAGCTTTCTTT
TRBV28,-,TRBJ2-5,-,CASSLGSRQTQYF,TGTGCCAGCAGTTTAGGTTCGCGCCAGACCCAGTACTTC
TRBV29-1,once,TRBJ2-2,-,CSTRAANTGELFF,TGCAGCACCCGGGCCGCGAACACCGGGGAGCTGTTTTTT
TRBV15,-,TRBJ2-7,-,CATSRDRGPGDF,TGTGCCACCAGCAGAGATAGGGGTCCTGGAGACTTC
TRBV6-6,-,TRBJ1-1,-,CASSYGPLNTEAFF,TGTGCCAGCAGTTATGGACCGCTGAACACTGAAGCTTTCTTT